The text below deals with one TCR beta chain. Its target is unknown. This entry is derived from a study of graft-versus-host responses after intestinal transplantation. About the research overall: Isolated intestinal, liver-intestinal, or multivisceral transplants were what recipients had. Every one of the recipients received anti-thymocyte globulin induction and afterwards took tacrolimus and steroids for around 3 years.

CDR3 size: 15 residues. Germline values: CDR1 SGHTA, CDR2 FQGNSA. Clones were sequenced by immunoSEQ multiplex PCR, and TCRdb holds only the in-frame ones, with some missing. The sample contains some 85,000 clones, 85% to 95% of which appear only once. The chain uses TRBV7-2 and TRBJ2-5; perhaps TRBD2 as D (6 bases). The J call may be faulty, since TRBJ2-7 better matches the DNA end. The specimen comprised unstimulated CD8+ T cells sorted from spleen or lymph node cells, sampled before transplant. This TCR came from a human donor who was the organ donor for an intestinal transplant. The CDR3 coding sequence is TGTGCCAGCAGCCCCGCCCGGGGGTTTCACCACGAGCAGTACTTC. Amino acids: CASSPARGFHHEQYF.